This T cell receptor (beta chain) appears in the sequencing data of a study of CD8 T cells in ankylosing spondylitis. The CDR3 consists of 15 residues. Trimming took off 6 bases at V and 7 bases at J, with 22 bases between the two ends. Germline values: CDR1 DFQATT, CDR2 SNEGSKA (reference sequence). TCRdb called the 5' RACE reads again in MiXCR, with one record for every CDR3 protein. The sample yields 200,000 or so distinct CDR3 sequences, 10% to 15% seen once. The sequencing sample was made of blood, either unsorted or a sorted T cell fraction (not recorded which). This sequence was found in a female donor with ankylosing spondylitis or in good health (not recorded which). The chain links TRBV20-1 to TRBJ2-1; the D gene is possibly TRBD2 (5 bases). CDR3 DNA sequence: TGCAGTGCCTACGAGACTACCCGGACGGGGAATGAGCAGTTCTTC. It encodes CSAYETTRTGNEQFF.